This T cell receptor (beta chain) derives from a study of T cells in Graves' hyperthyroidism and ophthalmopathy. On the study more broadly: Blood from the periphery was taken at initial diagnosis, before any treatment. Regarding the study as a whole: Most expanded thyroid clonotypes above 0.001 also appeared in blood. The model anticipated ophthalmopathy a median about six months pre-onset.

The CDR3 has 14 residues. CDR1 is MNHEY and CDR2 is SVGEGT in the germline V gene. The V and J ends lost 4 bases and 5 bases respectively, with 11 bases between them. From RNA transcripts, TCR beta CDR3 regions were amplified. The study used the HTBI primer set for a first-round RT-PCR of the TCR CDR3. Using its own MiXCR run on the multiplex PCR reads, TCRdb lists one record per CDR3 protein. The table includes roughly 520,000 distinct CDR3 sequences, about 24% detected once. This clonotype was observed at least ten times. What it recognizes is unknown. The sequenced sample was blood. The chain combines TRBV6-2 or TRBV6-3 with TRBJ2-2; D may be TRBD1 (6 bases). The TCR was taken from a woman under 40 with Graves' ophthalmopathy. The CDR3 sequence: CASSSQGRTGELFF. For the CDR3, the DNA is TGTGCCAGCAGTTCACAGGGTCGTACCGGGGAGCTGTTTTTT.